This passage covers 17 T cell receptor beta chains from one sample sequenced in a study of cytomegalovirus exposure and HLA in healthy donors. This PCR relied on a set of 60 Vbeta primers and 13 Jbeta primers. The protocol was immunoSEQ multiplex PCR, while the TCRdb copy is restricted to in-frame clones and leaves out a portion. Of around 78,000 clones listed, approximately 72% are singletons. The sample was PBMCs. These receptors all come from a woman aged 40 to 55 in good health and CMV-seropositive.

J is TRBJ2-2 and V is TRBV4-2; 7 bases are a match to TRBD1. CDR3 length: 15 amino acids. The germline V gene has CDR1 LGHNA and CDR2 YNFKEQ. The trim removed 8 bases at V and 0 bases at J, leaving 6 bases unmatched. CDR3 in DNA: TGTGCCAGCTTGGACAGGAAAGCGAACACCGGGGAGCTGTTTTTT. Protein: CASLDRKANTGELFF.

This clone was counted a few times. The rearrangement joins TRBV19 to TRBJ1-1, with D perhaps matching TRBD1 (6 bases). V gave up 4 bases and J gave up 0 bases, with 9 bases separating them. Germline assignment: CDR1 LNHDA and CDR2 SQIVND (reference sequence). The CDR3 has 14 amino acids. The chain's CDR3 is CASSNRELNTEAFF. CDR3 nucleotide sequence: TGTGCCAGTAGTAACAGGGAACTGAACACTGAAGCTTTCTTT.

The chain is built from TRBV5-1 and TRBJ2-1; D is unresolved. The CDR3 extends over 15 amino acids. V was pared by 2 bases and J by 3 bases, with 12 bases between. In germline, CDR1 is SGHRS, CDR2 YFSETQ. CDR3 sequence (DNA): TGCGCCAGCAGCTTAATAGCCCTTGACTACAATGAGCAGTTCTTC. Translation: CASSLIALDYNEQFF.

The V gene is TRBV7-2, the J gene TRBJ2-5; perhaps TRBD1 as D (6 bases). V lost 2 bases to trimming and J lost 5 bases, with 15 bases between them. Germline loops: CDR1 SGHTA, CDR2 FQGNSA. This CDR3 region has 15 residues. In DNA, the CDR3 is TGTGCCAGCAGCTTAACAACAGGGTTCGAGGAGACCCAGTACTTC. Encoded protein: CASSLTTGFEETQYF.

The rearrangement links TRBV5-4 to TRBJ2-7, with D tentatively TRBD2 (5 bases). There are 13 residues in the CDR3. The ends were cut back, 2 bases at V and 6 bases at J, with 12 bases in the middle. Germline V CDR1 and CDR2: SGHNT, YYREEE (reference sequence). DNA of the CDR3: TGTGCCAGCAGCTTTGGCCCGGGGATCGAGCAGTACTTC. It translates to CASSFGPGIEQYF. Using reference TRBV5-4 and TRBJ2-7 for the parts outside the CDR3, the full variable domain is ETGVTQSPTHLIKTRGQQVTLRCSSQSGHNTVSWYQQALGQGPQFIFQYYREEENGRGNFPPRFSGLQFPNYSSELNVNALELDDSALYLCASSFGPGIEQYFGPGTRLTVT.

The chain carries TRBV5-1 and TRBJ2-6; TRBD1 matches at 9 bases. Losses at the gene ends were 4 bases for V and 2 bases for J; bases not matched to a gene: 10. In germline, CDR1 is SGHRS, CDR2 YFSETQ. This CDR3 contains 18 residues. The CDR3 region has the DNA TGCGCCAGCAGCGCCCAACAGGGGGCTGAAGCTGGGGCCAACGTCCTGACTTTC. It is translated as CASSAQQGAEAGANVLTF. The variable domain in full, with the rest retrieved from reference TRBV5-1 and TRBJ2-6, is KAGVTQTPRYLIKTRGQQVTLSCSPISGHRSVSWYQQTPGQGLQFLFEYFSETQRNKGNFPGRFSGRQFSNSRSEMNVSTLELGDSALYLCASSAQQGAEAGANVLTFGAGSRLTVL.

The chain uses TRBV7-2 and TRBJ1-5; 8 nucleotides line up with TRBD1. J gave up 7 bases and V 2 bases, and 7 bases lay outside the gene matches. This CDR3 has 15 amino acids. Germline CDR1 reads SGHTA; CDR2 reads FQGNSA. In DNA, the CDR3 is TGTGCCAGCAGCTTAAATCAACAGGGGGGCCAGCCCCAGCATTTT. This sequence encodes CASSLNQQGGQPQHF. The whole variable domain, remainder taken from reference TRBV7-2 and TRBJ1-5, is GAGVSQSPSNKVTEKGKDVELRCDPISGHTALYWYRQSLGQGLEFLIYFQGNSAPDKSGLPSDRFSAERTGGSVSTLTIQRTQQEDSAVYLCASSLNQQGGQPQHFGDGTRLSIL.

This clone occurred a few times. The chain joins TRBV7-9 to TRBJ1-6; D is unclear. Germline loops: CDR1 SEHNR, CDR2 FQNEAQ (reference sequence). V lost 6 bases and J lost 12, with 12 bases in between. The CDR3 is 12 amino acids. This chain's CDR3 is CASSSPIQPLHF. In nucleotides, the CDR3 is TGTGCCAGCAGTTCTCCTATCCAACCCCTCCACTTT.

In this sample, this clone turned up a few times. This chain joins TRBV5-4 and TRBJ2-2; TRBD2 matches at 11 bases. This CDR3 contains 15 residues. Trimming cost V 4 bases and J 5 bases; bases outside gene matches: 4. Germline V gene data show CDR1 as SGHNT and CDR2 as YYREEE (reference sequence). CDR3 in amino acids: CASSQTSGGTGELFF. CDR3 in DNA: TGTGCCAGCAGCCAAACTAGCGGGGGAACCGGGGAGCTGTTTTTT.

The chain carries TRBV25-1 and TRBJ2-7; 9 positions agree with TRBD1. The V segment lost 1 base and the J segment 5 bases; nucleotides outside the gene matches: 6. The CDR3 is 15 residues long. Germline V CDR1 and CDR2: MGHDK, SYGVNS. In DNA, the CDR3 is TGTGCCAGCAGTGAATGGGGACAGGGAGGTAACGAGCAGTACTTC. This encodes CASSEWGQGGNEQYF.

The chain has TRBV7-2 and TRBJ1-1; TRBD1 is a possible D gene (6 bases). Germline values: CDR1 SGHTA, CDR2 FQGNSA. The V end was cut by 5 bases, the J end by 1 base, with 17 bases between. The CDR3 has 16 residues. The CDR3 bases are TGTGCCAGCAGCCAAATTCCCAGGGGTCCGAACACTGAAGCTTTCTTT. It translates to CASSQIPRGPNTEAFF. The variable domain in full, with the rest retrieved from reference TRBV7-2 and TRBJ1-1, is GAGVSQSPSNKVTEKGKDVELRCDPISGHTALYWYRQSLGQGLEFLIYFQGNSAPDKSGLPSDRFSAERTGGSVSTLTIQRTQQEDSAVYLCASSQIPRGPNTEAFFGQGTRLTVV.

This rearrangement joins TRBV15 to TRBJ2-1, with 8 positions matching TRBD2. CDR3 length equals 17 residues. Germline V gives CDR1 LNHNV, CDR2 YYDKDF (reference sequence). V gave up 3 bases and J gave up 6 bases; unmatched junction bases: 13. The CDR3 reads CATSSAPAGVEGNEQFF. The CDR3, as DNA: TGTGCCACCAGCAGTGCTCCAGCGGGGGTCGAGGGCAATGAGCAGTTCTTC. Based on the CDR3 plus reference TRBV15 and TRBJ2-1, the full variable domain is DAMVIQNPRYQVTQFGKPVTLSCSQTLNHNVMYWYQQKSSQAPKLLFHYYDKDFNNEADTPDNFQSRRPNTSFCFLDIRSPGLGDTAMYLCATSSAPAGVEGNEQFFGPGTRLTVL.

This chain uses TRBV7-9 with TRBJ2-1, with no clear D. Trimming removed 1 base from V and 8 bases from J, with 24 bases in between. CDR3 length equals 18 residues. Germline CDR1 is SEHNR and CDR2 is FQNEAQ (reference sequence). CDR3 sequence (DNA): TGTGCCAGCAGCTTAGGTCTAAACTACCCTAAAAAGGTCGATGAGCAGTTCTTC. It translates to CASSLGLNYPKKVDEQFF.

CDR3 sequence: CASSSQHNLAGFSDTQYF. Written as DNA, the CDR3 is TGTGCCAGCAGCTCCCAGCATAATCTAGCGGGTTTCTCTGATACGCAGTATTTT. The chain has TRBV7-2 and TRBJ2-3, with TRBD2 identical over 8 bases. Germline V gives CDR1 SGHTA, CDR2 FQGNSA. The CDR3 spans 18 residues. The V and J ends lost 4 bases and 6 bases, in that order; junction bases with no gene match: 18. Combining the CDR3 with reference TRBV7-2 and TRBJ2-3 gives the whole variable domain GAGVSQSPSNKVTEKGKDVELRCDPISGHTALYWYRQSLGQGLEFLIYFQGNSAPDKSGLPSDRFSAERTGGSVSTLTIQRTQQEDSAVYLCASSSQHNLAGFSDTQYFGPGTRLTVL.

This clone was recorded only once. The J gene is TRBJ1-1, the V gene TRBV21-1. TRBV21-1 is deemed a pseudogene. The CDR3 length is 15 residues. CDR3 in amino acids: CASSHRGGPRDKAFF. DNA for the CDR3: TGTGCCAGCAGCCATAGGGGGGGCCCCCGGGACAAAGCTTTCTTT.

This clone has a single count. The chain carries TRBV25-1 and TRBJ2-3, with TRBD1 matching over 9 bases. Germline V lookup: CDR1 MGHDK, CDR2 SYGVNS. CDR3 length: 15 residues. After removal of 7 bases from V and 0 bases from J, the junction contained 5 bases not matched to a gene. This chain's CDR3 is CASTRGQGSTDTQYF. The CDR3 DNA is TGTGCCAGCACCCGGGGACAGGGTAGCACAGATACGCAGTATTTT.

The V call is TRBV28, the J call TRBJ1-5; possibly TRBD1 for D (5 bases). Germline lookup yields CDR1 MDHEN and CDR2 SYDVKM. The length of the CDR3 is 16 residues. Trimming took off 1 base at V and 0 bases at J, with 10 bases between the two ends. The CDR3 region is CASSLYRLNSNQPQHF. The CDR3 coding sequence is TGTGCCAGCAGTTTATACAGGCTGAATAGCAATCAGCCCCAGCATTTT.